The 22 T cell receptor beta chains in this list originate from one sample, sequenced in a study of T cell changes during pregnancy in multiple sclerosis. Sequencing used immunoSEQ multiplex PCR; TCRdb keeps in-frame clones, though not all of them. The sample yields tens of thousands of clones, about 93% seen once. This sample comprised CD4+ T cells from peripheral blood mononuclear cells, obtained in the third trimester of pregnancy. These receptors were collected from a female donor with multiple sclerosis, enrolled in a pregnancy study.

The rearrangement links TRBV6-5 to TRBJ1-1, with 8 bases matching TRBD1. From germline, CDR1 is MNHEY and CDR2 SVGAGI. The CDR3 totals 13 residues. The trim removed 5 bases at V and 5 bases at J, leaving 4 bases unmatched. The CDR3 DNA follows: TGTGCCAGCAGTCCGACAGGGGTGACTGAAGCTTTCTTT. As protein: CASSPTGVTEAFF.

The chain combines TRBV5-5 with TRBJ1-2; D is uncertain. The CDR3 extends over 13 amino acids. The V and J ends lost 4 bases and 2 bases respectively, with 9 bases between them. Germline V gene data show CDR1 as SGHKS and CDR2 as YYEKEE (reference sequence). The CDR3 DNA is TGTGCCAGCAGCATTACAGACAACTATGGCTACACCTTC. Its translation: CASSITDNYGYTF.

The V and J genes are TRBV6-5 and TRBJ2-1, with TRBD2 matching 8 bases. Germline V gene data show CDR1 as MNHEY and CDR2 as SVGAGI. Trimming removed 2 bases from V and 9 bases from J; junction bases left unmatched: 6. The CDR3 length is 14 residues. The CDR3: CASSYPGTSSEQFF. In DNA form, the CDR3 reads TGTGCCAGCAGTTACCCCGGGACTAGTAGTGAGCAGTTCTTC.

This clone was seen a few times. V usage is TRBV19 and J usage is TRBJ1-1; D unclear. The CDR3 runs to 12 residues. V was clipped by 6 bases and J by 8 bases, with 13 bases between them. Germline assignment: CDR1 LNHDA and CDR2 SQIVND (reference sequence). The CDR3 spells CASRPRTGEAFF. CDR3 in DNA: TGTGCCAGTAGGCCCAGGACGGGGGAAGCTTTCTTT.

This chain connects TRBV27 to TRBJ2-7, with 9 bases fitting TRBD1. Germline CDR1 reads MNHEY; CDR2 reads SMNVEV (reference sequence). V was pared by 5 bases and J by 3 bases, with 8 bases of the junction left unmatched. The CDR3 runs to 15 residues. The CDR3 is CASSPGTGTFYEQYF. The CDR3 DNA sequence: TGTGCCAGCAGTCCAGGGACAGGGACCTTCTACGAGCAGTACTTC.

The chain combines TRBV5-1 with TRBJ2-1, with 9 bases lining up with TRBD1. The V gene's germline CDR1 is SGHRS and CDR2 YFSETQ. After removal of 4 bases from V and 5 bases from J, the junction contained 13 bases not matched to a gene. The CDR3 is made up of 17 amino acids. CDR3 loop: CASSPWGDRVGNNEQFF. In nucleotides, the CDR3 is TGCGCCAGCAGCCCCTGGGGGGACAGGGTGGGCAACAATGAGCAGTTCTTC.

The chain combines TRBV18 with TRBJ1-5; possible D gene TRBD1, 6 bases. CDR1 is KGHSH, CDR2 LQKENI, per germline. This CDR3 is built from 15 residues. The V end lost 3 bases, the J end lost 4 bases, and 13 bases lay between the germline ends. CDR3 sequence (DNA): TGTGCCAGCTCACCGGACTTGGGGGCGAATCAGCCCCAGCATTTT. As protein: CASSPDLGANQPQHF.

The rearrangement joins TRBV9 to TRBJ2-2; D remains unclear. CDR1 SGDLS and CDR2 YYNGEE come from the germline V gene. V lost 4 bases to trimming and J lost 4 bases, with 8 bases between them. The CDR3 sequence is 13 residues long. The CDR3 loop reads CASSFSSTGELFF. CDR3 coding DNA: TGTGCCAGCAGCTTTTCGTCCACCGGGGAGCTGTTTTTT. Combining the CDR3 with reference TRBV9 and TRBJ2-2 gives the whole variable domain DSGVTQTPKHLITATGQRVTLRCSPRSGDLSVYWYQQSLDQGLQFLIQYYNGEERAKGNILERFSAQQFPDLHSELNLSSLELGDSALYFCASSFSSTGELFFGEGSRLTVL.

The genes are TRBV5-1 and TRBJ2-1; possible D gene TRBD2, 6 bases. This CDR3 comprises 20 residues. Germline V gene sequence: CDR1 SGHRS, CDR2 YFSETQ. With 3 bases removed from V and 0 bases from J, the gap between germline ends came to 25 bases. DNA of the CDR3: TGCGCCAGCAGCTGGCCTACCTCCGGGACTCAGACCAGCTCCTACAATGAGCAGTTCTTC. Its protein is CASSWPTSGTQTSSYNEQFF.

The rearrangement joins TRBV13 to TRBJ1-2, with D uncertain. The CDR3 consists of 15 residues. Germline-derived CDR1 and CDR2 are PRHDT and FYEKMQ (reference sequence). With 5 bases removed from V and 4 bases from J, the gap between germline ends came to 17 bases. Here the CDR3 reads CASSASITGAYGYTF. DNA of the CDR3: TGTGCCAGCAGCGCCTCTATTACGGGAGCCTATGGCTACACCTTC.

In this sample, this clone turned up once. In DNA form, the CDR3 reads TGTGCCTGGAGTGCGGAGGGGTCGGGTGGCTACACCTTC. This translates into CAWSAEGSGGYTF. The V and J genes are TRBV30 and TRBJ1-2; a weak D match, TRBD1 (5 bases). Germline loops: CDR1 GTSNPN, CDR2 SVGIG (reference sequence). The CDR3 has 13 amino acids. The V end was cut by 1 base, the J end by 7 bases, with 13 bases between.

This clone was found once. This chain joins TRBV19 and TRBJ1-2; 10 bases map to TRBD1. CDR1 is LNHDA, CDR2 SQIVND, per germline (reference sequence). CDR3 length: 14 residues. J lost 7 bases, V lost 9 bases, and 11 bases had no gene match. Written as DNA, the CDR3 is TGTGCCAGCACCAGTCCGGGACAGGGGAGTGGCTACACCTTC. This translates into CASTSPGQGSGYTF.

In nucleotides, the CDR3 is TGTGCCAGCAGCCCTCCAGATTTTCTGGATGGCTACACCTTC. Its translation is CASSPPDFLDGYTF. The J gene is TRBJ1-2, the V gene TRBV5-6; D is unresolved. The CDR3 consists of 14 residues. The V gene's germline CDR1 is SGHDT and CDR2 YYEEEE. V lost 4 bases and J lost 6, with 16 bases in between.

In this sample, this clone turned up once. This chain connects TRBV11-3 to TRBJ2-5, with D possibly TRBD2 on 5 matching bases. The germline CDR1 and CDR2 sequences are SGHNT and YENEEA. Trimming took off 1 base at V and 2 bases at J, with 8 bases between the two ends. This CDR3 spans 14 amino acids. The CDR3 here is CASSLGGIQETQYF. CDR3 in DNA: TGTGCCAGCAGCTTAGGAGGGATACAAGAGACCCAGTACTTC.

The CDR3 protein is CSVGGQGNYGYTF. The CDR3 bases are TGCAGCGTTGGAGGACAGGGTAACTATGGCTACACCTTC. This chain links TRBV29-1 with TRBJ1-2, with 8 bases matching TRBD1. Germline V gene lookup returns CDR1 SQVTM and CDR2 ANQGSEA. The CDR3 extends over 13 amino acids. V gave up 4 bases and J gave up 1 base; unmatched junction bases: 2.

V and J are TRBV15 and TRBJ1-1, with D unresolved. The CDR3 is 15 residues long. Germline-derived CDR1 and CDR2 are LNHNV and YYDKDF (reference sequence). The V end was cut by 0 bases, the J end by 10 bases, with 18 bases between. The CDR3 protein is CATSRDREGWKAAFF. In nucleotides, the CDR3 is TGTGCCACCAGCAGAGATCGAGAGGGTTGGAAGGCAGCTTTCTTT.

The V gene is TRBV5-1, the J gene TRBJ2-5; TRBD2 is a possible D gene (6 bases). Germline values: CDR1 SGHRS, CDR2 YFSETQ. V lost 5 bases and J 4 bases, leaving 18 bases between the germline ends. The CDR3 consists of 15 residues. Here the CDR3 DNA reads TGCGCCAGCAGTTTCAGACTGACAGCGGGAGAGACCCAGTACTTC. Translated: CASSFRLTAGETQYF.

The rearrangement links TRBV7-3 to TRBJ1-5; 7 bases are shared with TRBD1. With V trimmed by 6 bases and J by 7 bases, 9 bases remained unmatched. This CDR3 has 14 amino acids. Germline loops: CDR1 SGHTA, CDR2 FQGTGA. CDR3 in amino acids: CASRPDREHQPQHF. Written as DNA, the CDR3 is TGTGCCAGCAGACCCGACAGGGAACACCAGCCCCAGCATTTT.

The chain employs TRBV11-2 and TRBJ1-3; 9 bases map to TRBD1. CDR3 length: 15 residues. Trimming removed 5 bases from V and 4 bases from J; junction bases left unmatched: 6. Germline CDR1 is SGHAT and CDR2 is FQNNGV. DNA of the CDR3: TGTGCCAGCAGCCTACAGGGGGCTTCGGGAAACACCATATATTTT. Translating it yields CASSLQGASGNTIYF.

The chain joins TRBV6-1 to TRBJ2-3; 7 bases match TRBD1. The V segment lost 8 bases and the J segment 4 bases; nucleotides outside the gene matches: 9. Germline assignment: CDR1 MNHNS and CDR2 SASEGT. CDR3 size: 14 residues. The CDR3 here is CASDATGAPDTQYF. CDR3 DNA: TGTGCCAGCGACGCAACAGGGGCCCCAGATACGCAGTATTTT.

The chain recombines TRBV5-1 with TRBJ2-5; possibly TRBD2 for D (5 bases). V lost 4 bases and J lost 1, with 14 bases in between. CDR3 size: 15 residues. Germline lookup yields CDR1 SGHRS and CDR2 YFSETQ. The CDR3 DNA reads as TGCGCCAGCAGCCCTTTGGATGGGAGCCAAGAGACCCAGTACTTC. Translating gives CASSPLDGSQETQYF.

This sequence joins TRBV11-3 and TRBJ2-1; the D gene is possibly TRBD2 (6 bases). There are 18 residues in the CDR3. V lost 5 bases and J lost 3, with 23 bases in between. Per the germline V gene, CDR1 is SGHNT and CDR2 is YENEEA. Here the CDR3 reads CASSPALGTSVLYNEQFF. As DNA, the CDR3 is TGTGCCAGCAGCCCCGCCCTTGGGACTTCAGTCCTCTACAATGAGCAGTTCTTC.